The 22 T cell receptor beta chains below all came from one sample that was sequenced in a study of a mutant IDH1 vaccine in newly diagnosed glioma. Time point here: baseline, week 1 (first vaccination visit). Treatment in this sample: pre-vaccination baseline after standard-of-care therapy. Assay: immunoSEQ multiplex PCR; the TCRdb copy retains only in-frame clones and omits some. The repertoire holds around 67,000 clones, with around four fifths as singletons. Source: peripheral blood mononuclear cells (PBMCs), taken from a glioma patient treated with radiotherapy, temozolomide or both. These receptors were obtained from a woman aged 18-29 years with glioma. Some clones in this sample may be carry-over from other donors' samples.

The rearrangement links TRBV7-6 to TRBJ1-6; tentative D call: TRBD1 (5 bases). The CDR3 loop spans 15 amino acids. V was trimmed by 1 base and J by 5 bases, leaving 9 bases between them. Per germline, CDR1 SGHVS and CDR2 FNYEAQ. The CDR3 reads CASSLDPRDNSPLHF. In DNA, the CDR3 is TGTGCCAGCAGCTTAGACCCCAGGGATAATTCACCCCTCCACTTT.

This chain joins TRBV6-6 and TRBJ1-2, with D perhaps TRBD1 (6 bases). Between the trimmed V and J ends, which lost 7 bases and 5 bases, there was a span of 14 bases. Germline V gene sequence: CDR1 MNHNY, CDR2 SVGAGI (reference sequence). The length of the CDR3 is 13 residues. CDR3 sequence reads: CASNMGGGYGYTF. The CDR3 bases are TGTGCCAGCAACATGGGGGGCGGGTATGGCTACACCTTC.

This sequence joins TRBV5-6 and TRBJ1-3; D gene uncertain. V dropped 6 bases and J dropped 7 bases, with 17 bases sitting between them. There are 14 residues in the CDR3. CDR1 is SGHDT and CDR2 is YYEEEE in the germline V gene. CDR3 amino acids: CASNPANRGNTIYF. The DNA of the CDR3 is TGTGCCAGCAACCCCGCTAACCGCGGTAACACCATATATTTT.

The rearrangement joins TRBV29-1 to TRBJ1-1; TRBD1 is a possible D gene (6 bases). With 5 bases removed from V and 1 base from J, the gap between germline ends came to 14 bases. The CDR3 extends over 14 amino acids. The V gene's germline CDR1 is SQVTM and CDR2 ANQGSEA. The CDR3 DNA is TGCAGCGTTAACCCCGGGGGGGCGAACACTGAAGCTTTCTTT. It specifies CSVNPGGANTEAFF.

The chain combines TRBV7-7 with TRBJ2-5; maybe TRBD2 (7 bases). The germline gives CDR1 SSHAT, CDR2 FNYEAQ (reference sequence). This CDR3 has 16 residues. V lost 4 bases to trimming and J lost 3 bases, with 18 bases between them. The CDR3, as DNA: TGTGCCAGCAGCTCCAGAAGGGGGGGAGTAGAAGAGACCCAGTACTTC. Translation gives CASSSRRGGVEETQYF. The whole variable domain, remainder taken from reference TRBV7-7 and TRBJ2-5, is GAGVSQSPRYKVTKRGQDVTLRCDPISSHATLYWYQQALGQGPEFLTYFNYEAQPDKSGLPSDRFSAERPEGSISTLTIQRTEQRDSAMYRCASSSRRGGVEETQYFGPGTRLLVL.

The genes are TRBV6-5 and TRBJ2-1; D unclear. The CDR3 is 12 amino acids. Germline CDR1 and CDR2: MNHEY and SVGAGI. Trimming shortened V by 2 bases and J by 5 bases, and 4 bases separated the two germline ends. The CDR3 coding sequence is TGTGCCAGCAGTTACGCCGACAATGAGCAGTTCTTC. It yields the protein CASSYADNEQFF.

This chain uses TRBV7-2 with TRBJ1-3; maybe TRBD1 (5 bases). Trimming removed 5 bases from V and 0 bases from J, with 20 bases in between. This CDR3 region has 18 residues. The germline CDR1 and CDR2 sequences are SGHTA and FQGNSA. Written as DNA, the CDR3 is TGTGCCAGCAGCCCTCTCGGTATGGCAGGGAACTCTGGAAACACCATATATTTT. The encoded protein is CASSPLGMAGNSGNTIYF.

The V gene is TRBV5-6, the J gene TRBJ1-2; D is perhaps TRBD1 (6 bases). The CDR3 covers 13 residues. From germline, CDR1 is SGHDT and CDR2 YYEEEE. The germline V and J ends were trimmed by 4 bases and 7 bases, with 14 bases remaining between them. The CDR3: CASSPWGGLGYTF. The CDR3 nucleotides are TGTGCCAGCAGCCCGTGGGGGGGCCTTGGCTACACCTTC.

This rearrangement joins TRBV30 to TRBJ1-5; TRBD1 matches 7 bases. Germline V gene sequence: CDR1 GTSNPN, CDR2 SVGIG (reference sequence). The CDR3 covers 14 residues. With 2 bases clipped from V and 3 bases from J, the junction kept 4 bases outside the gene matches. The CDR3 sequence: CAWSRDSFNQPQHF. For the CDR3, the DNA is TGTGCCTGGAGTCGGGACAGCTTCAATCAGCCCCAGCATTTT.

The gene calls are TRBV20-1 and TRBJ2-3; no definite D call. Per the germline V gene, CDR1 is DFQATT and CDR2 is SNEGSKA (reference sequence). V was shortened by 6 bases and J by 3 bases, with 4 bases between the two germline ends. This CDR3 spans 10 amino acids. In DNA form, the CDR3 reads TGCAGTGCAGGGACAGATACGCAGTATTTT. Amino acids: CSAGTDTQYF.

The gene calls are TRBV6-4 and TRBJ1-2; D is undetermined. Germline V CDR1 and CDR2: MRHNA, SNTAGT. The V gene lost 1 base and the J gene lost 4 bases, with 10 bases spanning the gap. The CDR3 covers 14 residues. This CDR3 reads CASSDFLRPYGYTF. The CDR3 nucleotides are TGTGCCAGCAGTGACTTCCTTAGACCCTATGGCTACACCTTC.

The J gene is TRBJ1-1, the V gene TRBV5-4; 8 nucleotides agree with TRBD1. This CDR3 is 16 amino acids long. Losses at the gene ends were 5 bases for V and 1 base for J; bases not matched to a gene: 10. In germline, CDR1 is SGHNT, CDR2 YYREEE (reference sequence). The CDR3 protein is CASRRSRGQGNTEAFF. In DNA, the CDR3 is TGTGCCAGCAGAAGGTCCAGGGGGCAAGGGAACACTGAAGCTTTCTTT.

This clone has only one observation. The chain is built from TRBV9 and TRBJ2-3; possibly TRBD2 for D (6 bases). In germline, CDR1 is SGDLS, CDR2 YYNGEE. CDR3 length: 17 amino acids. V was trimmed by 0 bases and J by 4 bases, leaving 18 bases between them. The CDR3 spells CASSVGPGLPPPDTQYF. CDR3 sequence (DNA): TGTGCCAGCAGCGTAGGGCCCGGACTACCCCCCCCAGATACGCAGTATTTT.

This chain links TRBV4-1 with TRBJ1-2; 7 bases map to TRBD1. V trimming: 5 bases; J trimming: 6 bases; junction bases outside the gene matches: 9. Germline CDR1 and CDR2: MGHRA and YSYEKL. This CDR3 spans 14 amino acids. The CDR3 spells CASSVPGQLHGYTF. CDR3 nucleotides: TGCGCCAGCAGCGTTCCGGGACAGCTACATGGCTACACCTTC.

This chain joins TRBV10-2 and TRBJ1-1; D is undetermined. The germline V gene encodes CDR1 WSHSY and CDR2 SAAADI. The CDR3 runs 14 residues. V gave up 5 bases and J gave up 2 bases, with 12 bases separating them. In DNA, the CDR3 is TGCGCCAGCAGTAGCCTGACGGATAACACTGAAGCTTTCTTT. Translation: CASSSLTDNTEAFF.

The rearrangement links TRBV7-9 to TRBJ2-7; D gene unclear. Germline CDR1 is SEHNR and CDR2 is FQNEAQ (reference sequence). The CDR3 runs 13 residues. V was clipped by 5 bases and J by 0 bases, with 8 bases between them. The CDR3 DNA sequence: TGTGCCAGCAGCAAGTTGTCCTCCTACGAGCAGTACTTC. It is translated as CASSKLSSYEQYF.

This clone is a singleton in its sample. V usage is TRBV7-8 and J usage is TRBJ1-1; D gene ambiguous. V was clipped by 5 bases and J by 1 base, with 17 bases between them. In germline, CDR1 is SGHVS, CDR2 FQNEAQ. The CDR3 contains 16 residues. CDR3 amino acids: CASSARIVWGNTEAFF. The CDR3 nucleotides are TGTGCCAGCAGCGCCCGAATAGTATGGGGGAACACTGAAGCTTTCTTT.

V is TRBV19 and J is TRBJ1-2; no clear D gene. This CDR3 contains 13 residues. Per the germline V gene, CDR1 is LNHDA and CDR2 is SQIVND (reference sequence). V lost 1 base and J 6 bases, leaving 9 bases between the germline ends. The CDR3, as DNA: TGTGCCAGTAGTATAGGAGTAGGGAATGGCTACACCTTC. Protein sequence: CASSIGVGNGYTF.

This chain uses TRBV7-9 with TRBJ1-1, with D uncertain. This CDR3 spans 13 amino acids. The V gene lost 7 bases and the J gene lost 0 bases, with 9 bases spanning the gap. In germline, CDR1 is SEHNR, CDR2 FQNEAQ (reference sequence). The CDR3 is CASIESLNTEAFF. DNA of the CDR3: TGTGCCAGCATCGAAAGTTTGAACACTGAAGCTTTCTTT.

This chain connects TRBV7-9 to TRBJ2-3; TRBD2 is a possible D gene (6 bases). V was trimmed by 6 bases and J by 3 bases, leaving 16 bases between them. The V gene's germline CDR1 is SEHNR and CDR2 FQNEAQ (reference sequence). This CDR3 comprises 15 residues. CDR3 loop: CASRTIAVRTDTQYF. The CDR3 DNA reads as TGTGCCAGCAGGACGATAGCGGTGCGGACAGATACGCAGTATTTT.

The chain has TRBV25-1 and TRBJ2-7, with D unresolved. The length of the CDR3 is 16 residues. Germline V lookup: CDR1 MGHDK, CDR2 SYGVNS. With 1 base removed from V and 0 bases from J, the gap between germline ends came to 13 bases. This chain's CDR3 is CASSESVGPYSYEQYF. The DNA for the CDR3 is TGTGCCAGCAGTGAATCCGTCGGCCCATACTCCTACGAGCAGTACTTC.

The chain uses TRBV6-1 and TRBJ1-1; D gene uncertain. Germline values: CDR1 MNHNS, CDR2 SASEGT. CDR3 length: 12 amino acids. Trimming took off 6 bases at V and 5 bases at J, with 10 bases between the two ends. CDR3 sequence: CASSFGATEAFF. In DNA, the CDR3 is TGTGCCAGCAGCTTCGGAGCAACTGAAGCTTTCTTT.